The 14 T cell receptor beta chains below were found in one sample sequenced in a study of blood T cells in healthy people across ages. A second roughly 6 to 12 cycle PCR used barcoded and J-beta primers. In TCRdb, the 5' RACE reads were re-called with MiXCR into one record per CDR3 protein. The repertoire holds fewer than 2,000,000 distinct CDR3 sequences, with roughly 32% as singletons. Material for sequencing was blood. All receptors come from a woman aged 25 to 39 in good health.

This clonotype was recorded a few times. The chain has TRBV5-1 and TRBJ2-7; no firm D call. Trimming shortened V by 0 bases and J by 0 bases, and 7 bases separated the two germline ends. There are 14 residues in the CDR3. Germline lookup yields CDR1 SGHRS and CDR2 YFSETQ. CDR3 in DNA: TGCGCCAGCAGCTTGGGAGACGACTCCTACGAGCAGTACTTC. This gives the protein CASSLGDDSYEQYF. The full variable domain, with the rest looked up from reference TRBV5-1 and TRBJ2-7, is KAGVTQTPRYLIKTRGQQVTLSCSPISGHRSVSWYQQTPGQGLQFLFEYFSETQRNKGNFPGRFSGRQFSNSRSEMNVSTLELGDSALYLCASSLGDDSYEQYFGPGTRLTVT.

The rearrangement links TRBV4-1 to TRBJ1-3; tentative D call: TRBD1 (5 bases). Trimming took off 0 bases at V and 4 bases at J, with 10 bases between the two ends. The V gene's germline CDR1 is MGHRA and CDR2 YSYEKL. This CDR3 region has 15 residues. Written as DNA, the CDR3 is TGCGCCAGCAGCCAAGATGAGGGGTTGGGAAACACCATATATTTT. This sequence encodes CASSQDEGLGNTIYF.

This chain's CDR3 is CASSARQTQETQYF. The CDR3 nucleotides are TGTGCCAGCAGCGCCCGACAGACTCAAGAGACCCAGTACTTC. The chain links TRBV13 to TRBJ2-5; D perhaps matches TRBD1 (5 bases). V lost 5 bases, J lost 2 bases, and 12 bases lay in between. In germline, CDR1 is PRHDT, CDR2 FYEKMQ (reference sequence). This CDR3 region has 14 residues. Variable domain in full (rest from reference TRBV13 and TRBJ2-5): AAGVIQSPRHLIKEKRETATLKCYPIPRHDTVYWYQQGPGQDPQFLISFYEKMQSDKGSIPDRFSAQQFSDYHSELNMSSLELGDSALYFCASSARQTQETQYFGPGTRLLVL.

The rearrangement uses TRBV20-1 and TRBJ1-5, with 7 bases aligning to TRBD1. Per the germline V gene, CDR1 is DFQATT and CDR2 is SNEGSKA (reference sequence). The V and J ends lost 3 bases and 4 bases, in that order; junction bases with no gene match: 6. The length of the CDR3 is 14 residues. CDR3 protein: CSARGGQQNQPQHF. The CDR3 DNA reads as TGCAGTGCTAGGGGGGGACAGCAGAATCAGCCCCAGCATTTT.

This clonotype was seen a handful of times. DNA of the CDR3: TGTGCCAGCAGCTTAGGTGCAGGGGGCGGCAATCAGCCCCAGCATTTT. Translating it yields CASSLGAGGGNQPQHF. This chain connects TRBV7-9 to TRBJ1-5, with 8 bases fitting TRBD1. The CDR3 is 16 residues long. V trimming: 1 base; J trimming: 2 bases; junction bases outside the gene matches: 4. Germline V gene data show CDR1 as SEHNR and CDR2 as FQNEAQ (reference sequence).

The chain employs TRBV20-1 and TRBJ2-1; D is unclear. This CDR3 has 13 amino acids. Between the trimmed V and J ends, which lost 1 base and 8 bases, there was a span of 12 bases. Per germline, CDR1 DFQATT and CDR2 SNEGSKA (reference sequence). CDR3 sequence reads: CSARVSPADEQFF. CDR3 coding DNA: TGCAGTGCTAGAGTGTCCCCAGCCGATGAGCAGTTCTTC.

The chain employs TRBV11-1 and TRBJ2-1, with D possibly matching TRBD2 (6 bases). This CDR3 has 16 residues. Germline V gives CDR1 SGHAT, CDR2 FQDESV (reference sequence). V shed 6 bases and J shed 5 bases, with 20 bases lying between them. CDR3 in amino acids: CASSEGLTLGNNEQFF. For the CDR3, the DNA is TGTGCCAGCAGTGAGGGACTGACCCTTGGGAACAATGAGCAGTTCTTC.

The chain is built from TRBV20-1 and TRBJ2-1, with TRBD2 matching 12 bases. The V gene's germline CDR1 is DFQATT and CDR2 SNEGSKA (reference sequence). Trimming removed 5 bases from V and 5 bases from J; junction bases left unmatched: 10. The CDR3 runs 16 residues. For the CDR3, the DNA is TGCAGTGCTGGCACTCTAGCGGGGGGGGAGGACAATGAGCAGTTCTTC. Translation gives CSAGTLAGGEDNEQFF.

This clonotype appeared a few times. This rearrangement joins TRBV28 to TRBJ2-5; no clear D gene. The J call may be faulty, since TRBJ2-7 better matches the DNA end. From germline, CDR1 is MDHEN and CDR2 SYDVKM. The CDR3 is 11 amino acids. CDR3 in DNA: TGTGCCAGCGGCGTAAACTACGAGCAGTACTTC. Its translation is CASGVNYEQYF.

The table lists this clonotype with a few counts. The chain joins TRBV2 to TRBJ2-7; D gene unclear. The CDR3 contains 11 residues. Trimming shortened V by 7 bases and J by 5 bases, and 9 bases separated the two germline ends. CDR1 is SNHLY, CDR2 FYNNEI, per germline. The CDR3 DNA is TGTGCCAGCATGGGGATCCACGAGCAGTACTTC. Protein: CASMGIHEQYF.

The chain links TRBV9 to TRBJ2-3; maybe TRBD2 (6 bases). V was trimmed by 0 bases and J by 2 bases, leaving 13 bases between them. Germline CDR1 reads SGDLS; CDR2 reads YYNGEE. The CDR3 totals 16 residues. The DNA for the CDR3 is TGTGCCAGCAGCGTAGGGAGGGTCTCCGTCACAGATACGCAGTATTTT. As protein: CASSVGRVSVTDTQYF.

The V and J genes are TRBV6-5 and TRBJ2-1; the match to TRBD2 covers 9 bases. Germline lookup yields CDR1 MNHEY and CDR2 SVGAGI. This CDR3 has 15 amino acids. J was trimmed by 5 bases and V by 6 bases; bases with no gene match: 8. The CDR3 is CASRPTSGLNNEQFF. The CDR3 DNA follows: TGTGCCAGCAGACCCACTAGCGGGCTTAACAATGAGCAGTTCTTC.

The rearrangement links TRBV2 to TRBJ2-6; the D is unclear. Trimming took 2 bases from V and 3 from J, leaving 11 bases between them. CDR3 size: 16 residues. Germline CDR1 SNHLY, CDR2 FYNNEI. This CDR3 reads CASSERLGYGANVLTF. The CDR3 nucleotides read TGTGCCAGCAGTGAAAGACTGGGGTATGGGGCCAACGTCCTGACTTTC.

This clonotype showed up just once. This could be a read error, since a much larger clone is one nucleotide away. The rearrangement uses TRBV4-1 and TRBJ2-7, with D possibly matching TRBD2 (6 bases). This CDR3 spans 15 amino acids. Per the germline V gene, CDR1 is MGHRA and CDR2 is YSYEKL. This CDR3 is CDSSSSLARSYEQYF. In DNA form, the CDR3 reads TGCGACAGCAGCTCCTCCCTAGCGCGATCCTACGAGCAGTACTTC.